What follows are 18 T cell receptor beta chains derived from one specimen sequenced in a study of cytomegalovirus exposure and HLA in healthy donors. The PCR made use of 60 Vbeta and 13 Jbeta primers. TCRdb's table, derived via immunoSEQ multiplex PCR, lists solely in-frame clones and lacks some. The sample lists 110,000 to 150,000 clones, about 80% occurring once. What was sequenced was PBMCs. Receptors were obtained from a man younger than 40 in good health and CMV-seronegative.

This sequence joins TRBV6-5 and TRBJ2-1, with 7 positions matching TRBD1. J was trimmed by 1 base and V by 3 bases; bases with no gene match: 6. The CDR3 length is 16 residues. The V gene's germline CDR1 is MNHEY and CDR2 SVGAGI. CDR3 coding DNA: TGTGCCAGCAGTTATTCCGACAGGGCATCCTACAATGAGCAGTTCTTC. Amino acid sequence: CASSYSDRASYNEQFF.

The chain employs TRBV6-5 and TRBJ2-7; possible D gene TRBD1, 6 bases. With 4 bases removed from V and 3 bases from J, the gap between germline ends came to 10 bases. In germline, CDR1 is MNHEY, CDR2 SVGAGI. CDR3 length equals 13 residues. CDR3 sequence reads: CASSLLGGYEQYF. The CDR3 DNA is TGTGCCAGCAGTTTATTAGGGGGCTACGAGCAGTACTTC.

This chain uses TRBV4-1 with TRBJ2-1; 7 nucleotides match TRBD2. With 4 bases clipped from V and 15 bases from J, the junction kept 18 bases outside the gene matches. This CDR3 spans 15 amino acids. The germline gives CDR1 MGHRA, CDR2 YSYEKL. The CDR3 is CASSPRGVQGRFPFF. The CDR3 region has the DNA TGCGCCAGCAGCCCCCGGGGGGTTCAGGGCCGTTTTCCGTTCTTC.

The chain is built from TRBV12-5 and TRBJ2-4; 7 bases fit TRBD1. The CDR3 is 19 residues long. The V segment lost 4 bases and the J segment 2 bases; nucleotides outside the gene matches: 17. CDR1 and CDR2 (germline): LGHNT, FRNRAP. The CDR3 sequence is CASGSQQTGTMGPKNIQYF. Here the CDR3 DNA reads TGTGCTAGTGGTTCGCAGCAGACAGGGACGATGGGGCCCAAAAACATTCAGTACTTC.

This chain links TRBV27 with TRBJ1-6, with D possibly TRBD1 on 5 matching bases. V lost 0 bases, J lost 7 bases, and 10 bases lay in between. There are 15 residues in the CDR3. Germline V gives CDR1 MNHEY, CDR2 SMNVEV (reference sequence). CDR3 amino acids: CASSLSGAANSPLHF. Written as DNA, the CDR3 is TGTGCCAGCAGTTTATCTGGGGCGGCAAATTCACCCCTCCACTTT.

The rearrangement joins TRBV19 to TRBJ1-3; D possibly corresponds to TRBD1 (6 bases). The CDR3 is 17 amino acids. Germline V gene sequence: CDR1 LNHDA, CDR2 SQIVND (reference sequence). V was trimmed by 3 bases and J by 0 bases, leaving 15 bases between them. The chain's CDR3 is CASSIQTGHFSGNTIYF. For the CDR3, the DNA is TGTGCCAGTAGTATTCAGACAGGCCATTTCTCTGGAAACACCATATATTTT.

The V gene is TRBV30, the J gene TRBJ1-5; TRBD1 is a possible D gene (5 bases). V was clipped by 2 bases and J by 6 bases, with 17 bases between them. CDR1 is GTSNPN and CDR2 is SVGIG in the germline V gene (reference sequence). The CDR3 has 15 amino acids. The CDR3 protein is CAWSRRSRVAQPQHF. The CDR3 bases are TGTGCCTGGAGTCGAAGGAGCAGGGTCGCTCAGCCCCAGCATTTT.

This chain joins TRBV27 and TRBJ2-1; 7 nucleotides agree with TRBD1. With 7 bases clipped from V and 5 bases from J, the junction kept 5 bases outside the gene matches. Germline loops: CDR1 MNHEY, CDR2 SMNVEV (reference sequence). This CDR3 comprises 13 residues. Written as DNA, the CDR3 is TGTGCCAGCACTCACAGGGGAGACAATGAGCAGTTCTTC. Its translation: CASTHRGDNEQFF.

The chain couples TRBV15 to TRBJ2-7; 7 bases are shared with TRBD2. The CDR3 totals 15 residues. CDR1 is LNHNV, CDR2 YYDKDF, per germline (reference sequence). Germline trimming cut 0 bases from V and 6 bases from J; bases unmatched to any gene: 8. CDR3 region: CATSRDRRVAGEQYF. CDR3 nucleotide sequence: TGTGCCACCAGCAGAGATCGCCGGGTAGCGGGCGAGCAGTACTTC.

This clone turned up a few times. The rearrangement uses TRBV5-1 and TRBJ1-2; D may be TRBD1 (5 bases). There are 13 residues in the CDR3. The V end lost 1 base, the J end lost 5 bases, and 9 bases lay between the germline ends. In germline, CDR1 is SGHRS, CDR2 YFSETQ. CDR3 protein: CASSLLTEYGYTF. CDR3 coding DNA: TGCGCCAGCAGCTTGTTGACAGAGTATGGCTACACCTTC.

The chain links TRBV28 to TRBJ2-5; D is possibly TRBD1 (5 bases). CDR3 length equals 16 residues. Trimming pared 5 bases from V and 3 bases from J, leaving 19 bases between. Germline CDR1 and CDR2: MDHEN and SYDVKM. DNA of the CDR3: TGTGCCAGCAGTGCCCGGACACACGCCTGGGAAGAGACCCAGTACTTC. It specifies CASSARTHAWEETQYF.

The gene calls are TRBV10-3 and TRBJ2-7; 7 bases map to TRBD2. V lost 4 bases to trimming and J lost 2 bases; unmatched junction nucleotides: 8. Germline CDR1 is ENHRY and CDR2 is SYGVKD. The CDR3 spans 15 residues. CDR3 nucleotide sequence: TGTGCCATCAGTGGGGGGGGAAGGCAGACCTACGAGCAGTACTTC. Protein: CAISGGGRQTYEQYF.

V gene TRBV4-2 combines with J gene TRBJ2-7, with 9 bases aligning to TRBD1. The CDR3 contains 15 residues. V lost 4 bases to trimming and J lost 0 bases; unmatched junction nucleotides: 4. Germline-derived CDR1 and CDR2 are LGHNA and YNFKEQ. CDR3 DNA sequence: TGTGCCAGCAGCCCTGGGACAGGGTCCTCCTACGAGCAGTACTTC. It is translated as CASSPGTGSSYEQYF.

The chain combines TRBV5-4 with TRBJ2-2; 8 bases match TRBD1. The germline V gene encodes CDR1 SGHNT and CDR2 YYREEE (reference sequence). J was trimmed by 5 bases and V by 1 base; bases with no gene match: 10. The CDR3 is 17 amino acids. CDR3 DNA: TGTGCCAGCAGCTTGCATCCGCAGGGGGCAAGGACCGGGGAGCTGTTTTTT. Its translation is CASSLHPQGARTGELFF.

The chain couples TRBV5-4 to TRBJ2-2; D unclear. The CDR3 loop spans 14 amino acids. Germline assignment: CDR1 SGHNT and CDR2 YYREEE (reference sequence). Deletions cut 3 bases from V and 2 bases from J, with 8 bases between. CDR3 bases: TGTGCCAGCAGCTCATCTAGTAACACCGGGGAGCTGTTTTTT. It translates to CASSSSSNTGELFF.

V and J are TRBV7-9 and TRBJ2-7, with TRBD1 identical over 10 bases. The germline gives CDR1 SEHNR, CDR2 FQNEAQ (reference sequence). V lost 1 base, J lost 9 bases, and 12 bases stayed unmatched. This CDR3 comprises 16 residues. CDR3 coding DNA: TGTGCCAGCAGCTTAGGGGAGGGACAGGGGCATCTGGGGCAGTACTTC. This sequence encodes CASSLGEGQGHLGQYF.

The genes are TRBV29-1 and TRBJ1-3; TRBD1 might be the D (5 bases). CDR1 and CDR2 (germline): SQVTM, ANQGSEA. The CDR3 consists of 16 residues. The ends were cut back, 4 bases at V and 0 bases at J, with 16 bases in the middle. The CDR3 DNA reads TGCAGCGTTGGTCCCAAAACAGGATTCTCTGGAAACACCATATATTTT. The encoded protein is CSVGPKTGFSGNTIYF.

This clone was seen just once. This chain links TRBV10-3 with TRBJ1-3; 7 bases match TRBD1. The CDR3 runs 18 residues. Per the germline V gene, CDR1 is ENHRY and CDR2 is SYGVKD. The V and J ends lost 4 bases and 4 bases, in that order; junction bases with no gene match: 16. CDR3 region: CAISGPKHLTGKGNTIYF. CDR3 bases: TGTGCCATCAGTGGTCCTAAGCACCTGACAGGGAAAGGAAACACCATATATTTT.